The 22 T cell receptor beta chains listed next were all sequenced from one sample in a study of CD8+CD57+ T cells in acquired aplastic anemia. Genomic DNA was employed as the template in profiling TCR beta VDJ and CDR3. TCRdb reprocessed the reads via MiXCR and lists one record per CDR3 protein. The sample has around 80,000 distinct CDR3 sequences; around 70% are singletons. Sequencing involved patients with CD8+CD57+ cell expansion previously shown by flow cytometry. The sample comprised sorted CD4+, CD8+, or CD8+CD57+ T cells (not recorded which) from PBMCs. These receptors all come from a human donor with aplastic anemia.

This sequence joins TRBV5-1 and TRBJ2-7, with D unclear. The V end lost 0 bases, the J end lost 4 bases, and 2 bases lay between the germline ends. Per the germline V gene, CDR1 is SGHRS and CDR2 is YFSETQ. There are 11 residues in the CDR3. The CDR3 bases are TGCGCCAGCAGCTTGGATTACGAGCAGTACTTC. It codes for CASSLDYEQYF.

Details on this clonotype: Given a much more abundant clone one base away, this may be a read error. The V gene is TRBV5-6, the J gene TRBJ1-2, with D maybe TRBD1 (6 bases). Germline CDR1 and CDR2: SGHDT and YYEEEE. This CDR3 spans 12 amino acids. CDR3 sequence (DNA): TGTGCCAGCAGCAGGGGGTGGGATGGCTTCACCTTC. Its translation: CASSRGWDGFTF.

This clonotype occurred many times. The chain employs TRBV20-1 and TRBJ2-7; D remains ambiguous. The ends were cut back, 3 bases at V and 0 bases at J, with 6 bases in the middle. Germline CDR1 DFQATT, CDR2 SNEGSKA (reference sequence). This CDR3 region has 12 residues. The CDR3 loop reads CSASMNSYEQYF. The CDR3 nucleotides are TGCAGTGCTAGCATGAACTCCTACGAGCAGTACTTC.

This chain links TRBV7-9 with TRBJ1-1, with D uncertain. Per the germline V gene, CDR1 is SEHNR and CDR2 is FQNEAQ (reference sequence). This CDR3 is 12 amino acids long. The V and J ends lost 1 base and 4 bases respectively, with 4 bases between them. Written as DNA, the CDR3 is TGTGCCAGCAGCTTAGGGAGCACTGAAGCTTTCTTT. Residues: CASSLGSTEAFF. The full variable domain, rest sourced from reference TRBV7-9 and TRBJ1-1, is DTGVSQNPRHKITKRGQNVTFRCDPISEHNRLYWYRQTLGQGPEFLTYFQNEAQLEKSRLLSDRFSAERPKGSFSTLEIQRTEQGDSAMYLCASSLGSTEAFFGQGTRLTVV.

The V and J genes are TRBV7-7 and TRBJ2-3; D is uncertain. The CDR3 spans 13 residues. Germline lookup yields CDR1 SSHAT and CDR2 FNYEAQ (reference sequence). Between the trimmed V and J ends, which lost 5 bases and 5 bases, there was a span of 11 bases. The CDR3 coding sequence is TGTGCCAGCAGCACCTGGACGGGAGATACGCAGTATTTT. As protein: CASSTWTGDTQYF.

The rearrangement links TRBV2 to TRBJ1-6; 7 bases are a match to TRBD1. The CDR3 runs 14 residues. V lost 4 bases, J lost 10 bases, and 7 bases stayed unmatched. Looked up from germline, CDR1 is SNHLY and CDR2 is FYNNEI. The CDR3 DNA sequence: TGTGCCAGCAGTGTTGACAGGGCGGTGTCACCCCTCCACTTT. Amino acid sequence: CASSVDRAVSPLHF.

V and J are TRBV2 and TRBJ2-7; D is undetermined. Trimming cost V 8 bases and J 0 bases, with 8 bases left between them. Germline V gene data show CDR1 as SNHLY and CDR2 as FYNNEI. The CDR3 is 12 residues long. The CDR3 nucleotides read TGTGCCAGCGCAGGCGACTCCTACGAGCAGTACTTC. It yields the protein CASAGDSYEQYF. The full variable domain, in which reference TRBV2 and TRBJ2-7 provide the parts outside the CDR3, is EPEVTQTPSHQVTQMGQEVILRCVPISNHLYFYWYRQILGQKVEFLVSFYNNEISEKSEIFDDQFSVERPDGSNFTLKIRSTKLEDSAMYFCASAGDSYEQYFGPGTRLTVT.

This clonotype was recorded only once. V and J are TRBV10-1 and TRBJ2-7, with 10 bases that match TRBD1. CDR1 and CDR2 (germline): WNHNN, SYGVQD (reference sequence). The CDR3 runs to 15 residues. V lost 5 bases and J lost 3; bases outside the gene matches: 7. CDR3 DNA: TGCGCCAGCAGTCGCACGAGGACAGGGGGCTACGAGCAGTACTTC. This gives the protein CASSRTRTGGYEQYF.

The V call is TRBV10-1, the J call TRBJ1-1; the D gene is possibly TRBD1 (6 bases). This CDR3 has 13 residues. Germline CDR1 WNHNN, CDR2 SYGVQD (reference sequence). V gave up 6 bases and J gave up 1 base, with 9 bases separating them. CDR3 loop: CASSGQQNTEAFF. CDR3 DNA sequence: TGCGCCAGCAGCGGACAGCAGAACACTGAAGCTTTCTTT.

In its sample, this clonotype was seen a few times. The genes are TRBV7-2 and TRBJ2-5; the D is unclear. CDR1 and CDR2 from the germline V gene are SGHTA and FQGNSA. The CDR3 covers 13 residues. V was clipped by 3 bases and J by 1 base, with 6 bases between them. CDR3: CASSLWAQETQYF. The CDR3 DNA reads as TGTGCCAGCAGCTTGTGGGCCCAAGAGACCCAGTACTTC.

This clonotype turned up a few times. The chain combines TRBV15 with TRBJ2-3; 10 bases map to TRBD2. Germline loops: CDR1 LNHNV, CDR2 YYDKDF (reference sequence). V dropped 5 bases and J dropped 2; count of bases not matched to a gene: 7. The CDR3 spans 16 residues. CDR3 DNA: TGTGCCACCAGCTCCTACGGGACTAGCGACACAGATACGCAGTATTTT. It yields the protein CATSSYGTSDTDTQYF.

This chain uses TRBV19 with TRBJ2-4; 11 nucleotides agree with TRBD2. The CDR3 totals 18 residues. Germline values: CDR1 LNHDA, CDR2 SQIVND (reference sequence). V dropped 3 bases and J dropped 0; count of bases not matched to a gene: 7. The CDR3, as DNA: TGTGCCAGTAGTATGGCTACTAGCGGGAGCCTAGCCAAAAACATTCAGTACTTC. This translates into CASSMATSGSLAKNIQYF. The whole variable domain, remainder taken from reference TRBV19 and TRBJ2-4, is DGGITQSPKYLFRKEGQNVTLSCEQNLNHDAMYWYRQDPGQGLRLIYYSQIVNDFQKGDIAEGYSVSREKKESFPLTVTSAQKNPTAFYLCASSMATSGSLAKNIQYFGAGTRLSVL.

V gene TRBV2 combines with J gene TRBJ1-1, with D unresolved. Germline V gene sequence: CDR1 SNHLY, CDR2 FYNNEI. The CDR3 covers 15 residues. The V end lost 6 bases, the J end lost 1 base, and 15 bases lay between the germline ends. Here the CDR3 reads CASRVDLAGNTEAFF. In nucleotides, the CDR3 is TGTGCCAGCAGGGTAGATCTGGCGGGGAACACTGAAGCTTTCTTT.

This clonotype showed up just a few times. The V call is TRBV20-1, the J call TRBJ2-3, with D tentatively TRBD2 (5 bases). The CDR3 sequence is 14 residues long. Germline V gene sequence: CDR1 DFQATT, CDR2 SNEGSKA (reference sequence). V was cut by 3 bases and J by 0 bases, with 10 bases left in between. CDR3 coding DNA: TGCAGTGCTAGGCGAGCGGTTAGCACAGATACGCAGTATTTT. This gives the protein CSARRAVSTDTQYF.

V and J are TRBV4-3 and TRBJ2-4; D is uncertain. The germline V gene has CDR1 LGHNA and CDR2 YSLEER. The V and J ends lost 0 bases and 0 bases respectively, with 6 bases between them. This CDR3 region has 15 residues. CDR3 in amino acids: CASSQDGLAKNIQYF. Written as DNA, the CDR3 is TGCGCCAGCAGCCAAGACGGGTTAGCCAAAAACATTCAGTACTTC.

The V and J genes are TRBV24-1 and TRBJ2-1, with 7 bases fitting TRBD1. The CDR3 length is 16 residues. Germline-derived CDR1 and CDR2 are KGHDR and SFDVKD. V was clipped by 0 bases and J by 1 base; unmatched bases: 2. CDR3 amino acids: CATSDLNRGSYNEQFF. DNA of the CDR3: TGTGCCACCAGTGATTTGAACAGGGGATCCTACAATGAGCAGTTCTTC.

The chain recombines TRBV19 with TRBJ1-6, with D unresolved. The CDR3 covers 15 residues. The V gene's germline CDR1 is LNHDA and CDR2 SQIVND (reference sequence). V lost 1 base and J lost 10, with 14 bases in between. The CDR3 DNA follows: TGTGCCAGTAGTATAGGGTGGACCCTCGGATCACCCCTCCACTTT. Translated, it gives CASSIGWTLGSPLHF.

The chain employs TRBV2 and TRBJ1-2; TRBD1 aligns across 7 bases. The CDR3 sequence is 13 residues long. V lost 9 bases and J lost 8; bases outside the gene matches: 12. Looked up from germline, CDR1 is SNHLY and CDR2 is FYNNEI. CDR3 bases: TGTGCCAGAGGGGGCGAGGGTTTAAGGGGCTACACCTTC. Translation: CARGGEGLRGYTF.

The chain uses TRBV11-2 and TRBJ2-1; D possibly corresponds to TRBD2 (5 bases). CDR1 SGHAT and CDR2 FQNNGV come from the germline V gene. This CDR3 has 15 residues. With 2 bases removed from V and 0 bases from J, the gap between germline ends came to 8 bases. The CDR3 here is CASSLNGDSYNEQFF. CDR3 bases: TGTGCCAGCAGCTTAAACGGGGACTCCTACAATGAGCAGTTCTTC.

The rearrangement uses TRBV7-6 and TRBJ2-1, with TRBD1 as a possible D gene (6 bases). Trimming took off 3 bases at V and 10 bases at J, with 7 bases between the two ends. CDR1 is SGHVS and CDR2 is FNYEAQ in the germline V gene. CDR3 length equals 11 residues. CDR3 bases: TGTGCCAGCAGCTTCGGACAGGAGCAGTTCTTC. Amino acid sequence: CASSFGQEQFF. Based on the CDR3 plus reference TRBV7-6 and TRBJ2-1, the full variable domain is GAGVSQSPRYKVTKRGQDVALRCDPISGHVSLYWYRQALGQGPEFLTYFNYEAQQDKSGLPNDRFSAERPEGSISTLTIQRTEQRDSAMYRCASSFGQEQFFGPGTRLTVL.

The rearrangement uses TRBV10-3 and TRBJ1-5; D is uncertain. The CDR3 extends over 12 amino acids. With 6 bases removed from V and 4 bases from J, the gap between germline ends came to 7 bases. Germline V gene data show CDR1 as ENHRY and CDR2 as SYGVKD. The chain's CDR3 is CAISPHNQPQHF. DNA for the CDR3: TGTGCCATCAGCCCACATAATCAGCCCCAGCATTTT.

V is TRBV29-1 and J is TRBJ2-7, with no clear D. This CDR3 comprises 11 residues. V dropped 5 bases and J dropped 6 bases, with 11 bases sitting between them. The germline CDR1 and CDR2 sequences are SQVTM and ANQGSEA. Here the CDR3 DNA reads TGCAGCGTTCCTTTGTACGGCGAGCAGTACTTC. Translated, it gives CSVPLYGEQYF.